By frequency, the clone carrying this T cell receptor beta chain registers medium-sized. TRB was amplified from around 250 ng of peripheral blood genomic DNA per sample. One tube held mixed TRB-A and TRB-B primer pools for touch-down PCR. TCRdb reprocessed the multiplex PCR reads, keeping one entry per CDR3 protein, no DNA. This listing includes about 8,300 distinct CDR3 sequences. The data were obtained in a study of T cell clusters in autoimmune cytopenias. The CDR3 runs 12 residues. The V gene's germline CDR1 is SGHAT and CDR2 FQDESV (reference sequence). The receptor's source is a human donor with an autoimmune cytopenia or autoimmune hepatitis (not recorded which). The specimen was peripheral blood. The rearrangement joins TRBV11-1 to TRBJ2-1. The CDR3 here is CASSLRADEQFF.